The entry below describes one TCR beta chain. Individual cDNA molecules were tagged with unique molecular identifiers, the study reported. TCRdb itself ran the 5' RACE reads through MiXCR, one entry per CDR3 protein. The sample shows about 60,000 distinct CDR3 sequences, 15% of them seen only once. This entry belongs to a study of early T cells in non-severe SARS-CoV-2 infection. The sequence came from an adult who was a healthcare worker with PCR-confirmed SARS-CoV-2 infection or an uninfected control (not recorded which). The sequences come from whole blood, collected at baseline.

CDR3 sequence (DNA): TGTGCCAGCAGTGCTCCTCGGAATTACAATGAGCAGTTCTTC. Translated, it gives CASSAPRNYNEQFF. V usage is TRBV25-1 and J usage is TRBJ2-1; no firm D call. Deletions cut 4 bases from V and 4 bases from J, with 11 bases between. Germline-derived CDR1 and CDR2 are MGHDK and SYGVNS. This CDR3 spans 14 amino acids. The full variable domain, in which reference TRBV25-1 and TRBJ2-1 provide the parts outside the CDR3, is EADIYQTPRYLVIGTGKKITLECSQTMGHDKMYWYQQDPGMELHLIHYSYGVNSTEKGDLSSESTVSRIRTEHFPLTLESARPSHTSQYLCASSAPRNYNEQFFGPGTRLTVL.